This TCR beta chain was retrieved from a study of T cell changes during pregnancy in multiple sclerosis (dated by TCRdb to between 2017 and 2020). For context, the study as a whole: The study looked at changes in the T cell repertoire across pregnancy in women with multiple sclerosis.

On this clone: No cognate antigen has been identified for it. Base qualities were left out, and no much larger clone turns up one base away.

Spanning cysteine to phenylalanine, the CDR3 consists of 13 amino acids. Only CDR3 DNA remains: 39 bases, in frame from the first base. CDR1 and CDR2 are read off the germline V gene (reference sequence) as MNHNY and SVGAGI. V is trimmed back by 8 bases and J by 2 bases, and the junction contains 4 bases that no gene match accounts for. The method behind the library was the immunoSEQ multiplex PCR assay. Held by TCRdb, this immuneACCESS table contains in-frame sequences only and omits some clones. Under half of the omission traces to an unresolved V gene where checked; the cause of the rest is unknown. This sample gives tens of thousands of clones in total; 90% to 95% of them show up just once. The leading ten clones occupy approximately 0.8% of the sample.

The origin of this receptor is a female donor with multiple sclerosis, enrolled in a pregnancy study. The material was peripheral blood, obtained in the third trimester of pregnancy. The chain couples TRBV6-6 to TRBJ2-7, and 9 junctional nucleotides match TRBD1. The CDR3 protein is CASVGQGTYEQYF. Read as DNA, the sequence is TGTGCCAGCGTAGGACAGGGGACCTACGAGCAGTACTTC.